This T cell receptor beta chain was sequenced in a study of T cell changes during pregnancy in multiple sclerosis (dated by TCRdb to about 2019). General notes on the study: The study examined how the T cell repertoire changed over the course of pregnancy in women with multiple sclerosis.

The library was prepared using the immunoSEQ multiplex PCR assay. TCRdb mirrors the immuneACCESS table, restricted to in-frame sequences. Some clones are absent from its copies; in checked studies, under half trace to an unresolved V gene, and the reason for the others is unknown. The sample includes tens of thousands of clones, with just over 90% observed a single time. In total, the top ten clones hold around 0.38% of the sample. Details on this clone: Its cognate antigen has yet to be identified. The input lacks base qualities; no much larger clone sits a single base away.

The germline V gene (reference sequence) specifies SGHKS as CDR1 and YYEKEE as CDR2. V sheds 5 bases and J sheds 3 bases, leaving 17 bases between their ends. The CDR3 contains 16 residues, cysteine and phenylalanine counted. This entry keeps only the CDR3 DNA: 48 bases, framed from base 1. The TCR comes from a female donor with multiple sclerosis, enrolled in a pregnancy study. The rearranged chain carries TRBV5-5 and TRBJ2-2; perhaps TRBD1 is the D gene, with 6 bases matching. This sample comprised CD4+ T cells from peripheral blood mononuclear cells, obtained in the second trimester of pregnancy. The nucleotide sequence reads as follows: TGTGCCAGCAGTCGATTAGGGGGTTCAGACACCGGGGAGCTGTTTTTT. Its product reads: CASSRLGGSDTGELFF.